This TCR beta chain was profiled in a study of blood T cell repertoires in COVID-19. Study-wide background: T cells, B-cell-depleted T cells, or PBMCs provided the cDNA or gDNA that served as material.

Original analysis: Using reference gene primer amplification, nucleated cell counts were estimated. Sequencing used immunoSEQ multiplex PCR; TCRdb keeps in-frame clones, though not all of them. From that table come the V and J calls and clone size; the DNA was used to work out D and trimming. The data contain over 110,000 clones, 88% of them singletons. Germline V gene sequence: CDR1 SGHRS, CDR2 YFSETQ. The V end lost 0 bases, the J end lost 0 bases, and 9 bases lay between the germline ends. The CDR3 is 15 amino acids. The TCR was taken from a human donor in a cohort sampled during active COVID-19. The sequencing input was peripheral blood. V and J are TRBV5-1 and TRBJ1-1, with a tentative D call TRBD1 (5 bases). The CDR3 coding sequence is TGCGCCAGCAGCTTGGCCCCGACAGTGAACACTGAAGCTTTCTTT. This sequence encodes CASSLAPTVNTEAFF.